Listed below are T cell receptor beta chains from one sample, sequenced in a study of CD8+ T cells in alopecia areata. Some clones are missing from TCRdb's copy, which holds only in-frame ones; the method was immunoSEQ multiplex PCR. The data hold 150,000 to 200,000 clones, with about 65% observed a single time. The starting material was CD4+ T cells sorted from blood, obtained around week 50, from a patient treated with tofacitinib. The origin of the receptors is a human donor with alopecia areata. Each CDR3 is given with its conserved first and last residue. Each record gives: D gene, clone size, V gene, J gene, CDR3 DNA, CDR3 protein. A D gene is named only where the DNA matches it firmly. The listing skips clone size in some rows; elsewhere it reads once, few, many or a size class.

TRBD1	-	TRBV9	TRBJ1-6	TGTGCCAGCAGCGCGACAGGGGATTCACCCCTCCACTTT	CASSATGDSPLHF
-	-	TRBV19	TRBJ2-3	TGTGCCAGTAGTATCGGCGGGGGCACGCCATATACGCAGTATTTT	CASSIGGGTPYTQYF
-	-	TRBV29-1	TRBJ1-1	TGCAGCGTAAGGGGCGGAATACTCCTTCCTGAAGCTTTCTTT	CSVRGGILLPEAFF
TRBD1	once	TRBV2	TRBJ1-1	TGTGCCAGCAATCGGGACAGGGGAACTGAAGCTTTCTTT	CASNRDRGTEAFF
TRBD1	once	TRBV10-3	TRBJ1-6	TGTGCCATCAGTGAGATGGGACAGAATAATTCACCCCTCCACTTT	CAISEMGQNNSPLHF
-	once	TRBV29-1	TRBJ2-2	TGCAGCGTTGAGAAGCTCAGTGTCAGCACCGGGGAGCTGTTTTTT	CSVEKLSVSTGELFF
-	-	TRBV29-1	TRBJ1-2	TGCAGCGTCTCGGAGGGTTACACCTTC	CSVSEGYTF
-	-	TRBV10-3	TRBJ2-5	TGTGCCATCAGCCGATCGGGATCGTACCAAGAGACCCAGTACTTC	CAISRSGSYQETQYF
-	-	TRBV19	TRBJ1-2	TGTGCCAGTAGTATCGATAGTAACTATGGCTACACCTTC	CASSIDSNYGYTF
-	-	TRBV27	TRBJ2-7	TGTGCCAGCAGTTCCCTTGGACACTACGAGCAGTACTTC	CASSSLGHYEQYF
TRBD1	once	TRBV4-3	TRBJ1-6	TGCGCCAGCAGCCACGCTGACAGGGATTCACCCCTCCACTTT	CASSHADRDSPLHF
-	-	TRBV6-6	TRBJ1-1	TGTGCCAGCAGTTACGATCCAGGGAACGATGTCACTGAAGCTTTCTTT	CASSYDPGNDVTEAFF
-	-	TRBV19	TRBJ1-5	TGTGCCAGTAGTGACCCCTGGCCGGGGAATCAGCCCCAGCATTTT	CASSDPWPGNQPQHF